These T cell receptor beta chains were read from a single sample in a study of early T cells in non-severe SARS-CoV-2 infection. Using its own MiXCR run on the 5' RACE reads, TCRdb lists one record per CDR3 protein. The sample contains some 77,000 distinct CDR3 sequences, around 16% of which appear only once. Sequenced sample: whole blood. These receptors originate from an adult who was a healthcare worker with PCR-confirmed SARS-CoV-2 infection or an uninfected control (not recorded which). The CDR3 runs from the conserved cysteine through the conserved F or W. A D gene is named only where the DNA matches it firmly. Size is stated for part of the rows, as once, few or many counts, or as a class when the clone is expanded.

v_gene: TRBV30
j_gene: TRBJ2-7
abundance: few
d_gene: -
CDR3nt: TGTGCCTGGAGTGAACCGGGACCGGCTTCCTACGAGCAGTACTTC
CDR3aa: CAWSEPGPASYEQYF

v_gene: TRBV19
j_gene: TRBJ1-4
abundance: -
d_gene: -
CDR3nt: TGTGCCAGTAGTATTAGGTCGACGGAAAAACTGTTTTTT
CDR3aa: CASSIRSTEKLFF

v_gene: TRBV29-1
j_gene: TRBJ2-7
abundance: few
d_gene: TRBD1
CDR3nt: TGCAGCTCCTATGGACAGGGGCAGCAGTACTTC
CDR3aa: CSSYGQGQQYF

v_gene: TRBV2
j_gene: TRBJ1-5
abundance: few
d_gene: -
CDR3nt: TGTGCCAGCAGTGAAGCCCGGGGACAGCCCCAGCATTTT
CDR3aa: CASSEARGQPQHF

v_gene: TRBV29-1
j_gene: TRBJ2-1
abundance: -
d_gene: TRBD2
CDR3nt: TGCAGCGTCGACCGACCCGGACTAGCGGGGAGGGAGCAGTTCTTC
CDR3aa: CSVDRPGLAGREQFF

v_gene: TRBV2
j_gene: TRBJ2-1
abundance: few
d_gene: TRBD1
CDR3nt: TGTGCCAGCAAGGACAGGGGGGGCAATGAGCAGTTCTTC
CDR3aa: CASKDRGGNEQFF

v_gene: TRBV15
j_gene: TRBJ2-1
abundance: few
d_gene: -
CDR3nt: TGTGCCACCAGCAGAGAACTTGTGACACAGTCCTACAATGAGCAGTTCTTC
CDR3aa: CATSRELVTQSYNEQFF

v_gene: TRBV9
j_gene: TRBJ1-3
abundance: many
d_gene: -
CDR3nt: TGTGCCAGCAGCTCCTCCGGGATGTCTGGAAACACCATATATTTT
CDR3aa: CASSSSGMSGNTIYF

v_gene: TRBV2
j_gene: TRBJ2-1
abundance: few
d_gene: -
CDR3nt: TGTGCCAGCAAACCGGACAGCTCCTACAATGAGCAGTTCTTC
CDR3aa: CASKPDSSYNEQFF

v_gene: TRBV7-3
j_gene: TRBJ2-1
abundance: -
d_gene: TRBD2
CDR3nt: TGTGCCAGCAGCCTTCCGTGGACTAGCGCTGATGAGCAGTTCTTC
CDR3aa: CASSLPWTSADEQFF

v_gene: TRBV5-1
j_gene: TRBJ2-3
abundance: -
d_gene: TRBD2
CDR3nt: TGCGCCAGCAGCTTGGAGGGCGCGGGAGGAGATACGCAGTATTTT
CDR3aa: CASSLEGAGGDTQYF

v_gene: TRBV12-3/TRBV12-4
j_gene: TRBJ1-2
abundance: -
d_gene: TRBD1
CDR3nt: TGTGCCAGCGGGACAGGGTTTGATGGCTACACCTTC
CDR3aa: CASGTGFDGYTF

v_gene: TRBV29-1
j_gene: TRBJ2-7
abundance: few
d_gene: TRBD2
CDR3nt: TGCAGCGTTCGGACCCCCGGGAGGAATACCGAGCAGTACTTC
CDR3aa: CSVRTPGRNTEQYF

v_gene: TRBV29-1
j_gene: TRBJ2-1
abundance: few
d_gene: TRBD2
CDR3nt: TGCAGCGTTGGGGGACTAGCGGGAGCCTACAATGAGCAGTTCTTC
CDR3aa: CSVGGLAGAYNEQFF

v_gene: TRBV12-5
j_gene: TRBJ2-1
abundance: few
d_gene: TRBD2
CDR3nt: TGTGCTAGTGGTTTCATACTCGGACTAGCGGGGGCCCCCCGGGAGCAGTTCTTC
CDR3aa: CASGFILGLAGAPREQFF

v_gene: TRBV29-1
j_gene: TRBJ2-6
abundance: few
d_gene: -
CDR3nt: TGCAGCGTTACCGAGGGCTCTGGGGCCAACGTCCTGACTTTC
CDR3aa: CSVTEGSGANVLTF

v_gene: TRBV18
j_gene: TRBJ2-1
abundance: few
d_gene: TRBD2
CDR3nt: TGTGCCAGCTCTAAGACTAGCGGGAGTGGGAATGAGCAGTTCTTC
CDR3aa: CASSKTSGSGNEQFF

v_gene: TRBV4-2
j_gene: TRBJ2-2
abundance: -
d_gene: -
CDR3nt: TGTGCCAGCAGCCAAGATCCGAACATTGGGAGCACCGGGGAGCTGTTTTTT
CDR3aa: CASSQDPNIGSTGELFF

v_gene: TRBV20-1
j_gene: TRBJ2-7
abundance: -
d_gene: -
CDR3nt: TGCAGTGCTAGAGGAAACTCTCCCCACGAGCAGTACTTC
CDR3aa: CSARGNSPHEQYF

v_gene: TRBV11-3
j_gene: TRBJ2-1
abundance: -
d_gene: -
CDR3nt: TGTGCCAGCAGCGCCGCAGCTTACAATGAGCAGTTCTTC
CDR3aa: CASSAAAYNEQFF

v_gene: TRBV5-6
j_gene: TRBJ2-1
abundance: -
d_gene: TRBD2
CDR3nt: TGTGCCAGCAGCTCGCGGGGGGCCTTGGAGCAGTTCTTC
CDR3aa: CASSSRGALEQFF

v_gene: TRBV20-1
j_gene: TRBJ2-7
abundance: -
d_gene: TRBD1
CDR3nt: TGCAGTGCTAGCCAGGGGGCATATCGTGCGTACGAGCAGTACTTC
CDR3aa: CSASQGAYRAYEQYF

v_gene: TRBV11-2
j_gene: TRBJ2-2
abundance: few
d_gene: TRBD2
CDR3nt: TGTGCCAGCAGCCCTGGACTAGCTGGGGCCGGGGAGCTGTTTTTT
CDR3aa: CASSPGLAGAGELFF

v_gene: TRBV11-2
j_gene: TRBJ2-3
abundance: -
d_gene: TRBD2
CDR3nt: TGTGCCAGCAGCTTTCAGCGGGGCCGCACAGATACGCAGTATTTT
CDR3aa: CASSFQRGRTDTQYF

v_gene: TRBV29-1
j_gene: TRBJ2-1
abundance: few
d_gene: -
CDR3nt: TGCAGCGTTGCGGCTAGCCGCAATGAGCAGTTCTTC
CDR3aa: CSVAASRNEQFF

v_gene: TRBV11-2
j_gene: TRBJ1-4
abundance: -
d_gene: -
CDR3nt: TGTGCCAGCAGCTTACAGGGAGAAAAACTGTTTTTT
CDR3aa: CASSLQGEKLFF

v_gene: TRBV19
j_gene: TRBJ1-5
abundance: few
d_gene: -
CDR3nt: TGTGCCAGTAGTATCGTCAGGAAACAATCTCAGCCCCAGCATTTT
CDR3aa: CASSIVRKQSQPQHF

v_gene: TRBV29-1
j_gene: TRBJ2-1
abundance: -
d_gene: TRBD1
CDR3nt: TGCAGCGTTCAGGGGGCAGTTTTAAATGAGCAGTTCTTC
CDR3aa: CSVQGAVLNEQFF

v_gene: TRBV10-3
j_gene: TRBJ2-1
abundance: -
d_gene: TRBD2
CDR3nt: TGTGCCATCAGTTTAGCGGGAGGTAGCACCTACAATGAGCAGTTCTTC
CDR3aa: CAISLAGGSTYNEQFF

v_gene: TRBV12-3/TRBV12-4
j_gene: TRBJ1-5
abundance: -
d_gene: TRBD1
CDR3nt: TGTGCCAGCAGTTTTCGGGGCGACAGGGGCAATCAGCCCCAGCATTTT
CDR3aa: CASSFRGDRGNQPQHF

v_gene: TRBV7-2
j_gene: TRBJ2-2
abundance: -
d_gene: TRBD2
CDR3nt: TGTGCCAGCAGCATAGCGGGAGGGCCCACCGGGGAGCTGTTTTTT
CDR3aa: CASSIAGGPTGELFF

v_gene: TRBV5-1
j_gene: TRBJ2-1
abundance: few
d_gene: TRBD2
CDR3nt: TGCGCCAGCAGCTTACCGACTAGCGGAGTTCTCAATGAGCAGTTCTTC
CDR3aa: CASSLPTSGVLNEQFF

v_gene: TRBV20-1
j_gene: TRBJ2-7
abundance: -
d_gene: -
CDR3nt: TGCAGTGCTGAGGGAATCTACGAGCAGTACTTC
CDR3aa: CSAEGIYEQYF

v_gene: TRBV2
j_gene: TRBJ2-7
abundance: few
d_gene: TRBD2
CDR3nt: TGTGCCAGCAGTGAGGGACTAGCGGGTCTCTGGGAGCAGTACTTC
CDR3aa: CASSEGLAGLWEQYF

v_gene: TRBV19
j_gene: TRBJ2-7
abundance: -
d_gene: -
CDR3nt: TGTGCCAGTACCACGACCTTCATCTCCTACGAGCAGTACTTC
CDR3aa: CASTTTFISYEQYF

v_gene: TRBV11-2
j_gene: TRBJ1-2
abundance: -
d_gene: -
CDR3nt: TGTGCCAGCAGCTTAGTCGGCGGCCCAACAAGCTACACCTTC
CDR3aa: CASSLVGGPTSYTF

v_gene: TRBV2
j_gene: TRBJ2-5
abundance: -
d_gene: TRBD2
CDR3nt: TGTGCCAGCACTAGCGGGGTGGGAGAGACCCAGTACTTC
CDR3aa: CASTSGVGETQYF

v_gene: TRBV7-6
j_gene: TRBJ1-2
abundance: many
d_gene: -
CDR3nt: TGTGCCAGCAGCTGGACAGACCCGCCCGGCCCCGACTACACCTTC
CDR3aa: CASSWTDPPGPDYTF

v_gene: TRBV11-2
j_gene: TRBJ2-1
abundance: -
d_gene: TRBD2
CDR3nt: TGTGCCAGCAGCTTTACTAGCGGGACCGGTGAGCAGTTCTTC
CDR3aa: CASSFTSGTGEQFF

v_gene: TRBV6-6
j_gene: TRBJ1-5
abundance: -
d_gene: -
CDR3nt: TGTGCCAGCAGTTACTCGCAGGGAGAGGGCAATCAGCCCCAGCATTTT
CDR3aa: CASSYSQGEGNQPQHF

v_gene: TRBV28
j_gene: TRBJ1-2
abundance: -
d_gene: -
CDR3nt: TGTGCCAGCAGTTCCAACAGGGCCGATGGCTACACCTTC
CDR3aa: CASSSNRADGYTF

v_gene: TRBV5-4
j_gene: TRBJ1-1
abundance: -
d_gene: TRBD1
CDR3nt: TGTGCCAGCAGCCGGGGACAGGGTTACACTGAAGCTTTCTTT
CDR3aa: CASSRGQGYTEAFF

v_gene: TRBV30
j_gene: TRBJ1-1
abundance: -
d_gene: TRBD1
CDR3nt: TGTGCCTGGAGTGTCCAGGGACAGACCACCGGGGCTTTCTTT
CDR3aa: CAWSVQGQTTGAFF

v_gene: TRBV24-1
j_gene: TRBJ2-2
abundance: few
d_gene: -
CDR3nt: TGTGCCACCAGTGATTTCATTCAGGGTGACACCGGGGAGCTGTTTTTT
CDR3aa: CATSDFIQGDTGELFF

v_gene: TRBV27
j_gene: TRBJ1-5
abundance: -
d_gene: -
CDR3nt: TGTGCCAGCAGTTTATCCCCTCTTACAGGGCCCAATCAGCCCCAGCATTTT
CDR3aa: CASSLSPLTGPNQPQHF

v_gene: TRBV5-1
j_gene: TRBJ1-1
abundance: -
d_gene: -
CDR3nt: TGCGCCAGCAGCCCGCCTCGGGGACAAGAAGCTTTCTTT
CDR3aa: CASSPPRGQEAFF